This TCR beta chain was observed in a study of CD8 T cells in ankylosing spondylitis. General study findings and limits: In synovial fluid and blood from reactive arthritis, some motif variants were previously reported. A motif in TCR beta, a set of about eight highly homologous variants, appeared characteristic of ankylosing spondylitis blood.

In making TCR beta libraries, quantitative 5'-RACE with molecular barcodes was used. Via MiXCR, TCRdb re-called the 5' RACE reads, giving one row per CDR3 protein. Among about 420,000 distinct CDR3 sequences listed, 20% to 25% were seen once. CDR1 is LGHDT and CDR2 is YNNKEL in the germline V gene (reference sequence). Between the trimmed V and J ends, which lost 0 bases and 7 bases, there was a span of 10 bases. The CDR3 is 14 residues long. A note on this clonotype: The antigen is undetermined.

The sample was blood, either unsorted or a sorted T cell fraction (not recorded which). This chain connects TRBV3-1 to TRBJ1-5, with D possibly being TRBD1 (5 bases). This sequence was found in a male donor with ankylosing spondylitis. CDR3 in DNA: TGTGCCAGCAGCCAAGAGGTCCGGGGGCAGCCCCAGCATTTT. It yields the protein CASSQEVRGQPQHF.